This T cell receptor (beta chain) was sequenced in a study of T cells in Graves' hyperthyroidism and ophthalmopathy. General study findings and limits: The model anticipated ophthalmopathy a median about six months pre-onset.

The TCR beta CDR3 regions underwent amplification using RNA transcripts as the source. The primer set for the first-round RT-PCR of the TCR CDR3 was HTBI. In TCRdb, the multiplex PCR reads were re-called with MiXCR into one record per CDR3 protein. There are approximately 300,000 distinct CDR3 sequences in the sample; about a sixth occur only once, and about 50% lies in the top ten. This CDR3 comprises 16 residues. Germline V CDR1 and CDR2: LGHDT, YNNKEL (reference sequence). V dropped 3 bases and J dropped 5 bases, with 19 bases sitting between them. Individuals with ophthalmopathy presented a Clinical Activity Score of at least 3, a NOSPECS grade of at least 4 and a duration under 3 months. Diagnoses used clinical symptoms, serum thyroxine and TRAb, thyroid ultrasound and orbital computed tomography. Ten or more counts support this clonotype. Antigen: not known.

The sequenced sample was blood. The chain combines TRBV3-1 with TRBJ1-2, with D possibly TRBD1 on 6 matching bases. The clonotype comes from a woman aged 60-75 years with Graves' ophthalmopathy. The CDR3 loop reads CASSHTDTGRGYGYTF. Here the CDR3 DNA reads TGTGCCAGCAGCCATACAGATACAGGGAGGGGATATGGCTACACCTTC.